This T cell receptor (beta chain) was obtained from a study of cytomegalovirus exposure and HLA in healthy donors. Use of 60 Vbeta and 13 Jbeta primers characterized the PCR. TCRdb keeps only in-frame clones here, not all; method: immunoSEQ multiplex PCR. The data show almost 70,000 clones, with around 70% seen just once and less than 15% held by the top ten. General study points: Later analysis identified a missense DCLRE1C variant that was linked to TCR beta V- and J-gene trimming.

Turning to this clone: What it binds is not known.

This TCR derives from a male donor in good health and CMV-seropositive. The material sequenced was PBMCs.

The CDR3 DNA follows: TGCGCCAGCAGCTTGGCCGGTACTAGCGGATACCTTTACAATGAGCAGTTCTTC. This codes for CASSLAGTSGYLYNEQFF. The chain combines TRBV5-1 with TRBJ2-1; 8 bases agree with TRBD2. V was pared by 0 bases and J by 4 bases, with 12 bases of the junction left unmatched. The germline gives CDR1 SGHRS, CDR2 YFSETQ. The CDR3 length is 18 residues.